These 18 T cell receptor beta chains came from one sample sequenced in a study of blood T cell repertoires in COVID-19. Assay used: immunoSEQ multiplex PCR; TCRdb lists only in-frame clones, some missing. Of some 140,000 clones listed, approximately 84% are singletons. The sequenced material came from peripheral blood. The origin of the receptors is an elderly woman with acute or convalescent COVID-19.

V is TRBV18 and J is TRBJ2-7; the D gene is possibly TRBD1 (6 bases). Germline V gives CDR1 KGHSH, CDR2 LQKENI. V lost 2 bases and J 1 base, leaving 9 bases between the germline ends. CDR3 size: 14 residues. The CDR3 spells CASSPSGASYEQYF. In DNA form, the CDR3 reads TGTGCCAGCTCACCATCAGGGGCTTCCTACGAGCAGTACTTC.

This rearrangement joins TRBV3-1 (or the pseudogene TRBV3-2) to TRBJ1-2, with 9 bases matching TRBD1. V shed 8 bases, J shed 6 bases, and the junction held 4 bases outside the gene matches. This CDR3 spans 12 amino acids. The germline V gene has CDR1 LGHDT and CDR2 YNNKEL (reference sequence). The CDR3 region has the DNA TGTGCCAGCGGGACAGGGTTGCATGGCTACACCTTC. Amino acid sequence: CASGTGLHGYTF.

The chain has TRBV30 and TRBJ1-2, with D tentatively TRBD1 (6 bases). The CDR3 is 12 residues long. The germline V gene encodes CDR1 GTSNPN and CDR2 SVGIG (reference sequence). Trimming left V 8 bases short and J 3 bases short, with 13 bases between. Written as DNA, the CDR3 is TGTGCCGATGAGGGGGGGGACTATGGCTACACCTTC. Translation: CADEGGDYGYTF. Full variable domain (remainder filled in from reference TRBV30 and TRBJ1-2): SQTIHQWPATLVQPVGSPLSLECTVEGTSNPNLYWYRQAAGRGLQLLFYSVGIGQISSEVPQNLSASRPQDRQFILSSKKLLLSDSGFYLCADEGGDYGYTFGSGTRLTVV.

This chain joins TRBV4-3 and TRBJ2-3, with TRBD2 identical over 7 bases. This CDR3 comprises 15 residues. CDR1 is LGHNA, CDR2 YSLEER, per germline. V was pared by 5 bases and J by 3 bases, with 8 bases of the junction left unmatched. CDR3 protein: CASSVGGGRTDTQYF. DNA of the CDR3: TGCGCCAGCAGCGTGGGCGGGGGTAGGACAGATACGCAGTATTTT.

This clone was counted a few times. The chain has TRBV19 and TRBJ1-5; D gene ambiguous. Germline V gives CDR1 LNHDA, CDR2 SQIVND (reference sequence). V shed 3 bases and J shed 2 bases, with 11 bases lying between them. There are 15 residues in the CDR3. This CDR3 reads CASSIVASGNQPQHF. The CDR3 DNA sequence: TGTGCCAGTAGTATCGTGGCAAGTGGCAATCAGCCCCAGCATTTT. Looking up the rest from reference TRBV19 and TRBJ1-5 gives the full variable domain: DGGITQSPKYLFRKEGQNVTLSCEQNLNHDAMYWYRQDPGQGLRLIYYSQIVNDFQKGDIAEGYSVSREKKESFPLTVTSAQKNPTAFYLCASSIVASGNQPQHFGDGTRLSIL.

A single count supports this clone. The J gene is TRBJ2-3, the V gene TRBV5-1, with 8 bases identical to TRBD2. This CDR3 contains 15 residues. CDR1 is SGHRS, CDR2 YFSETQ, per germline. After removal of 3 bases from V and 5 bases from J, the junction contained 8 bases not matched to a gene. The CDR3 coding sequence is TGCGCCAGCAGCTCAGGGGCGGGGGGCTTAGATACGCAGTATTTT. This gives the protein CASSSGAGGLDTQYF.

The rearrangement links TRBV2 to TRBJ1-4; 9 bases agree with TRBD1. Trimming took 6 bases from V and 3 from J; bases not matched to a gene: 2. Germline V CDR1 and CDR2: SNHLY, FYNNEI. The CDR3 is 14 residues long. This chain's CDR3 is CASSRTGANEKLFF. CDR3 coding DNA: TGTGCCAGCAGCCGGACAGGGGCTAATGAAAAACTGTTTTTT.

This sequence joins TRBV19 and TRBJ1-2; D possibly corresponds to TRBD1 (5 bases). V lost 6 bases and J lost 5, with 13 bases in between. The germline V gene encodes CDR1 LNHDA and CDR2 SQIVND (reference sequence). This CDR3 comprises 13 residues. CDR3 in amino acids: CASRAGSGYGYTF. CDR3 DNA: TGTGCCAGTAGGGCAGGCTCAGGGTATGGCTACACCTTC.

The rearrangement uses TRBV29-1 and TRBJ2-3, with 7 bases that match TRBD1. The CDR3 sequence is 13 residues long. Germline V CDR1 and CDR2: SQVTM, ANQGSEA. The V segment lost 7 bases and the J segment 2 bases; nucleotides outside the gene matches: 6. CDR3 DNA: TGCAGCGAATCGACAGGGATCACAGATACGCAGTATTTT. Protein sequence: CSESTGITDTQYF.

The rearrangement uses TRBV6-6 and TRBJ1-4; tentative D call: TRBD1 (6 bases). Looked up from germline, CDR1 is MNHNY and CDR2 is SVGAGI (reference sequence). V was cut by 0 bases and J by 3 bases, with 8 bases left in between. The CDR3 spans 15 residues. CDR3 bases: TGTGCCAGCAGTTACTCGCAGGGGCCTAATGAAAAACTGTTTTTT. It is translated as CASSYSQGPNEKLFF.

This chain connects TRBV5-4 to TRBJ2-1; 11 bases line up with TRBD2. The CDR3 sequence is 16 residues long. V lost 3 bases and J lost 4; bases outside the gene matches: 6. From germline, CDR1 is SGHNT and CDR2 YYREEE (reference sequence). This CDR3 reads CASSYVAGGRYNEQFF. The CDR3 bases are TGTGCCAGCAGCTACGTAGCGGGAGGGCGGTACAATGAGCAGTTCTTC.

The chain links TRBV12-3 or TRBV12-4 to TRBJ2-1, with TRBD2 matching over 8 bases. The CDR3 totals 13 residues. The ends lost 3 bases at V and 9 bases at J; junction bases unmatched: 4. CDR3 in amino acids: CASSFSGSGEQFF. The DNA for the CDR3 is TGTGCCAGCAGTTTCAGCGGGAGCGGTGAGCAGTTCTTC.

The V call is TRBV27, the J call TRBJ1-6; D is uncertain. V lost 0 bases and J 0 bases, leaving 18 bases between the germline ends. CDR1 MNHEY and CDR2 SMNVEV come from the germline V gene (reference sequence). The CDR3 is 20 amino acids. The CDR3 region has the DNA TGTGCCAGCAGTTTATCGCCTGTTTTCAAACCGAGCTCCTATAATTCACCCCTCCACTTT. Translation gives CASSLSPVFKPSSYNSPLHF.

This clone was seen only once. The chain carries TRBV18 and TRBJ2-3; a possible D gene is TRBD1 (6 bases). Germline-derived CDR1 and CDR2 are KGHSH and LQKENI. This CDR3 region has 17 residues. V was cut by 1 base and J by 1 base, with 15 bases left in between. DNA of the CDR3: TGTGCCAGCTCACCACTTGGTGGGGGCCTCGGCACAGATACGCAGTATTTT. It translates to CASSPLGGGLGTDTQYF. The variable domain in full, completed from reference TRBV18 and TRBJ2-3, reads NAGVMQNPRHLVRRRGQEARLRCSPMKGHSHVYWYRQLPEEGLKFMVYLQKENIIDESGMPKERFSAEFPKEGPSILRIQQVVRGDSAAYFCASSPLGGGLGTDTQYFGPGTRLTVL.

This clone was counted between two and nine times. The V and J genes are TRBV6-5 and TRBJ2-7; 10 nucleotides line up with TRBD1. Germline assignment: CDR1 MNHEY and CDR2 SVGAGI. The J segment lost 3 bases and the V segment lost 0 bases, leaving 2 bases of the junction unmatched. This CDR3 region has 15 residues. The CDR3 sequence is CASSYSGTGDYEQYF. For the CDR3, the DNA is TGTGCCAGCAGTTACTCCGGGACAGGGGACTACGAGCAGTACTTC.

DNA of the CDR3: TGTGCCAGCAGCTTTAGGGGGACAGGGCGCACAGATACGCAGTATTTT. This sequence encodes CASSFRGTGRTDTQYF. This chain uses TRBV7-9 with TRBJ2-3, with 9 bases fitting TRBD1. The ends lost 3 bases at V and 1 base at J; junction bases unmatched: 5. Germline V gene sequence: CDR1 SEHNR, CDR2 FQNEAQ (reference sequence). This CDR3 spans 16 amino acids. Full variable domain (missing parts from reference TRBV7-9 and TRBJ2-3): DTGVSQNPRHKITKRGQNVTFRCDPISEHNRLYWYRQTLGQGPEFLTYFQNEAQLEKSRLLSDRFSAERPKGSFSTLEIQRTEQGDSAMYLCASSFRGTGRTDTQYFGPGTRLTVL.

CDR3 coding DNA: TGTGCCAGTAGTCTAAGCCTGAGGCCCCAGCATTTT. This gives the protein CASSLSLRPQHF. The genes are TRBV19 and TRBJ1-5; no clear D gene. V shed 5 bases and J shed 9 bases, with 11 bases lying between them. CDR1 is LNHDA and CDR2 is SQIVND in the germline V gene (reference sequence). The CDR3 length is 12 residues.

The sample holds one count of this clone. The chain has TRBV7-2 and TRBJ1-1; the D gene is possibly TRBD1 (6 bases). V lost 6 bases, J lost 6 bases, and 17 bases lay in between. Per germline, CDR1 SGHTA and CDR2 FQGNSA. CDR3 length equals 14 residues. The CDR3 protein is CASSVIWGPAEAFF. For the CDR3, the DNA is TGTGCCAGCAGTGTTATCTGGGGGCCGGCTGAAGCTTTCTTT.